A single sample gave rise to the 4 T cell receptor beta chains below, sequenced in a study of T cell responses to AZD1222 COVID-19 vaccine (dated by TCRdb to about 2021). Library preparation used the immunoSEQ multiplex PCR assay. The source is immuneACCESS, and TCRdb retained only in-frame sequences with V and J called. Part of the clones is not carried over; for the studies checked, unresolved V genes explain less than half of this, and the remainder is unexplained. This sample lists approximately 150,000 clones; approximately 90% were detected once. In total, the top ten clones hold around 1.2% of the sample. The intended sense of this specimen's time point label: about 28 days (+/-7) after the second vaccine dose. Sample: peripheral blood, taken 28 days after the second AZD1222 dose. The receptors stem from an adult who received the AZD1222 COVID-19 vaccine.

The chain uses TRBV24-1 and TRBJ2-3; D ambiguous. CDR3 length equals 14 residues. Between the trimmed V and J ends, which lost 4 bases and 5 bases, there was a span of 12 bases. CDR1 is KGHDR and CDR2 is SFDVKD in the germline V gene. CDR3 in amino acids: CATSDSVGRDTQYF. The CDR3 DNA reads TGTGCCACCAGTGACAGCGTGGGTAGAGATACGCAGTATTTT.

This rearrangement joins TRBV19 to TRBJ2-7; D unclear. The CDR3 has 14 residues. Germline values: CDR1 LNHDA, CDR2 SQIVND (reference sequence). The V end was cut by 4 bases, the J end by 0 bases, with 10 bases between. The CDR3 protein is CASSTGPDSYEQYF. CDR3 DNA: TGTGCCAGTAGTACAGGACCAGACTCCTACGAGCAGTACTTC.

The genes are TRBV18 and TRBJ1-1; weak D call: TRBD1 (6 bases). The germline CDR1 and CDR2 sequences are KGHSH and LQKENI. This CDR3 region has 13 residues. Trimming stripped 5 bases from V and 2 bases from J, with 9 bases between. This chain's CDR3 is CASSGQSNTEAFF. The CDR3 DNA reads as TGTGCCAGCTCAGGACAGTCCAACACTGAAGCTTTCTTT.

The chain employs TRBV19 and TRBJ2-1, with 10 positions matching TRBD2. Germline V gene sequence: CDR1 LNHDA, CDR2 SQIVND (reference sequence). CDR3 size: 15 residues. V dropped 5 bases and J dropped 7; count of bases not matched to a gene: 8. CDR3: CASSPQREGANEQFF. The CDR3 DNA follows: TGTGCCAGTAGTCCCCAGCGGGAGGGAGCAAATGAGCAGTTCTTC.